The 26 T cell receptor beta chains below come from one sample, sequenced in a study of vaccination effects on CD4 cells after COVID-19 (dated by TCRdb to between 2020 and 2023). The ViraFEST assay stimulated PBMC with viral peptide pools and then used TCR sequencing to identify antigen-specific CD4+ T cell clonotypes by expansion. After around 10 days of culture, CD4+ T cells were isolated with the EasySep CD4+ T cell isolation kit. Library preparation was by the immunoSEQ multiplex PCR assay. TCRdb stores this immuneACCESS table with in-frame sequences only. Part of the clones is absent; in the studies checked, under half of the shortfall reflects unresolved V genes, and no reason is known for the rest. The sample table lists under 80,000 clones, roughly 72% of them with a count of one. Roughly 1.9% of the sample is in the top ten clones. No cognate antigen is known for these TCRs. Sequencing was performed on CD4+ T cells from PBMCs cultured with HCoV-229E spike peptides, taken before COVID-19 vaccination. The cell subset or site label on this specimen signifies: HCoV-229E spike overlapping peptide pool stimulation. Receptor source: a human donor who received a COVID-19 vaccine.

The rearrangement links TRBV7-2 to TRBJ2-5; D is ambiguous. The V end was cut by 5 bases, the J end by 5 bases, with 12 bases between. CDR1 SGHTA and CDR2 FQGNSA come from the germline V gene. The CDR3 spans 13 residues. The CDR3 protein is CASSAHSRETQYF. Here the CDR3 DNA reads TGTGCCAGCAGCGCCCACAGCCGGGAGACCCAGTACTTC.

This chain uses TRBV19 with TRBJ1-5, with D perhaps TRBD1 (5 bases). The CDR3 spans 15 residues. V was trimmed by 7 bases and J by 7 bases, leaving 20 bases between them. Germline lookup yields CDR1 LNHDA and CDR2 SQIVND (reference sequence). CDR3 sequence reads: CASKGLMRGQQPQHF. Written as DNA, the CDR3 is TGTGCCAGTAAGGGGCTTATGAGGGGCCAACAGCCCCAGCATTTT.

This chain uses TRBV6-6 with TRBJ2-7; a weak D match, TRBD1 (6 bases). Trimming pared 5 bases from V and 5 bases from J, leaving 16 bases between. Germline loops: CDR1 MNHNY, CDR2 SVGAGI (reference sequence). This CDR3 is built from 14 residues. The CDR3 loop is CASSRSGVRDEQYV. The CDR3, as DNA: TGTGCCAGCAGTCGATCAGGGGTGAGGGACGAGCAGTACGTC.

The V call is TRBV4-2, the J call TRBJ2-6, with D uncertain. Germline V gives CDR1 LGHNA, CDR2 YNFKEQ. V was trimmed by 0 bases and J by 1 base, leaving 10 bases between them. The CDR3 runs to 17 residues. The CDR3 DNA reads as TGTGCCAGCAGCCAAGATCCCATCTCTTCTGGGGCCAACGTCCTGACTTTC. Translation: CASSQDPISSGANVLTF.

The V and J genes are TRBV28 and TRBJ2-7; TRBD2 matches 9 bases. CDR1 MDHEN and CDR2 SYDVKM come from the germline V gene. CDR3 size: 13 residues. The trim removed 2 bases at V and 6 bases at J, leaving 2 bases unmatched. CDR3 sequence: CASSLRRGGEQYV. The CDR3 DNA is TGTGCCAGCAGTTTAAGGCGGGGGGGCGAGCAGTACGTC.

This chain links TRBV19 with TRBJ2-2; no clear D gene. Trimming took 6 bases from V and 2 from J, leaving 16 bases between them. Germline values: CDR1 LNHDA, CDR2 SQIVND (reference sequence). The CDR3 runs 16 residues. The CDR3 reads CASRPDQNLNTGELFF. The CDR3 DNA is TGTGCCAGTAGACCAGACCAGAACCTCAACACCGGGGAGCTGTTTTTT.

The V call is TRBV20-1, the J call TRBJ2-1, with TRBD2 as a possible D gene (5 bases). The CDR3 is made up of 14 amino acids. Germline CDR1 is DFQATT and CDR2 is SNEGSKA (reference sequence). Trimming removed 5 bases at V and 5 bases at J, with 16 bases between. CDR3 bases: TGCAGTGCTCGTGAGGGCAGCCTACACAATGAGCAGTTCTTC. This codes for CSAREGSLHNEQFF.

The V and J genes are TRBV10-3 and TRBJ1-1, with 7 nucleotides matching TRBD1. CDR3 size: 12 residues. The germline gives CDR1 ENHRY, CDR2 SYGVKD. Trimming at V came to 4 bases and at J to 8 bases, leaving 4 bases not matched to a gene. Here the CDR3 reads CAISGGGAEAFF. DNA for the CDR3: TGTGCCATCAGTGGAGGGGGCGCGGAAGCTTTCTTT.

The chain is built from TRBV27 and TRBJ2-2, with TRBD1 matching over 8 bases. CDR1 and CDR2 from the germline V gene are MNHEY and SMNVEV (reference sequence). There are 14 residues in the CDR3. J lost 6 bases, V lost 5 bases, and 5 bases had no gene match. The CDR3 is CASSPDRVSGELFF. As DNA, the CDR3 is TGTGCCAGCAGTCCGGACAGGGTATCCGGGGAGCTGTTTTTT.

The rearrangement links TRBV6-5 to TRBJ2-1; a weak D match, TRBD1 (5 bases). There are 15 residues in the CDR3. The V end lost 6 bases, the J end lost 0 bases, and 12 bases lay between the germline ends. Per germline, CDR1 MNHEY and CDR2 SVGAGI. The CDR3 DNA follows: TGTGCCAGCAGCCATGACAGAAGCTCCTACAATGAGCAGTTCTTC. Its translation is CASSHDRSSYNEQFF.

The chain has TRBV5-1 and TRBJ2-5; TRBD2 matches at 7 bases. V shed 3 bases, J shed 3 bases, and the junction held 8 bases outside the gene matches. The CDR3 is 15 residues long. The germline V gene has CDR1 SGHRS and CDR2 YFSETQ. CDR3 loop: CASSSGGGSEETQYF. CDR3 coding DNA: TGCGCCAGCAGCTCCGGGGGAGGGAGCGAAGAGACCCAGTACTTC.

The chain combines TRBV3-1 (or the pseudogene TRBV3-2) with TRBJ2-5, with a tentative D call TRBD1 (5 bases). V dropped 8 bases and J dropped 2 bases, with 15 bases sitting between them. Germline V CDR1 and CDR2: LGHDT, YNNKEL (reference sequence). The CDR3 has 14 amino acids. CDR3 DNA: TGTGCCAGCCGGATATCTGGGGCTCAAGAGACCCAGTACTTC. Encoded protein: CASRISGAQETQYF.

This rearrangement joins TRBV5-8 to TRBJ1-1; D perhaps matches TRBD1 (5 bases). Trimming stripped 1 base from V and 4 bases from J, with 17 bases between. This CDR3 is built from 16 residues. Germline values: CDR1 SGHTS, CDR2 YDEGEE. This chain's CDR3 is CASSLRGGGGVTEAFF. In DNA form, the CDR3 reads TGTGCCAGCAGCTTGCGGGGGGGTGGAGGTGTCACTGAAGCTTTCTTT.

This chain links TRBV19 with TRBJ2-3; D call uncertain. CDR3 length equals 16 residues. Germline-derived CDR1 and CDR2 are LNHDA and SQIVND (reference sequence). Trimming pared 5 bases from V and 0 bases from J, leaving 15 bases between. Written as DNA, the CDR3 is TGTGCCAGTAGTCAAGCTCAGCGCGCTAGCACAGATACGCAGTATTTT. Its translation: CASSQAQRASTDTQYF.

This clone was counted a few times. This rearrangement joins TRBV28 to TRBJ1-4; no definite D call. CDR3 length: 18 residues. The V end lost 6 bases, the J end lost 5 bases, and 25 bases lay between the germline ends. Germline V gives CDR1 MDHEN, CDR2 SYDVKM. The CDR3 DNA reads as TGTGCCAGCAGGGACCGGGCATCTCGAGGTGCGCGAAATGAAAAACTGTTTTTT. Translation gives CASRDRASRGARNEKLFF. Together with reference TRBV28 and TRBJ1-4, the CDR3 gives the full variable domain: DVKVTQSSRYLVKRTGEKVFLECVQDMDHENMFWYRQDPGLGLRLIYFSYDVKMKEKGDIPEGYSVSREKKERFSLILESASTNQTSMYLCASRDRASRGARNEKLFFGSGTQLSVL.

A few counts support this clone. CDR3 residues: CASSLLPGETIQYF. Here the CDR3 DNA reads TGCGCCAGCAGCTTGTTGCCAGGGGAGACCATTCAGTACTTC. The chain employs TRBV5-1 and TRBJ2-4; tentative D call: TRBD1 (6 bases). Germline V CDR1 and CDR2: SGHRS, YFSETQ. V was clipped by 1 base and J by 9 bases, with 14 bases between them. The CDR3 runs to 14 residues.

The chain combines TRBV19 with TRBJ1-5, with D unresolved. The CDR3 extends over 15 amino acids. V lost 3 bases and J 2 bases, leaving 11 bases between the germline ends. Germline CDR1 LNHDA, CDR2 SQIVND (reference sequence). As DNA, the CDR3 is TGTGCCAGTAGTATGGAGGAATTGGGCAATCAGCCCCAGCATTTT. This translates into CASSMEELGNQPQHF.

The V and J genes are TRBV9 and TRBJ1-2; possible D gene TRBD1, 5 bases. Germline V CDR1 and CDR2: SGDLS, YYNGEE. Trimming shortened V by 2 bases and J by 0 bases, and 8 bases separated the two germline ends. CDR3 length: 14 residues. Written as DNA, the CDR3 is TGTGCCAGCAGCGTCCAGGGAACTAACTATGGCTACACCTTC. Encoded protein: CASSVQGTNYGYTF.

This clone was seen more than once but under ten times. The genes are TRBV7-2 and TRBJ1-2; D gene uncertain. Trimming took 1 base from V and 9 from J, leaving 15 bases between them. Germline CDR1 reads SGHTA; CDR2 reads FQGNSA. The CDR3 contains 14 residues. The CDR3 loop is CASSLGSATDRYTF. The CDR3 DNA sequence: TGTGCCAGCAGCTTAGGGTCGGCCACCGATCGCTACACCTTC. The complete variable domain, with remaining parts taken from reference TRBV7-2 and TRBJ1-2, reads GAGVSQSPSNKVTEKGKDVELRCDPISGHTALYWYRQSLGQGLEFLIYFQGNSAPDKSGLPSDRFSAERTGGSVSTLTIQRTQQEDSAVYLCASSLGSATDRYTFGSGTRLTVV.

The chain carries TRBV18 and TRBJ2-3; D could derive from TRBD1 or TRBD2 (6 bases each). CDR1 and CDR2 from the germline V gene are KGHSH and LQKENI. The V end lost 0 bases, the J end lost 6 bases, and 16 bases lay between the germline ends. CDR3 size: 16 residues. The CDR3 sequence: CASSPPRGDAADTQYF. CDR3 DNA sequence: TGTGCCAGCTCACCACCGAGGGGGGATGCGGCGGATACGCAGTATTTT.

In this sample, this clone turned up once. The J gene is TRBJ1-4, the V gene TRBV18, with D perhaps matching TRBD1 (5 bases). The CDR3 is 15 amino acids. V gave up 6 bases and J gave up 6 bases, with 17 bases separating them. Germline V gene sequence: CDR1 KGHSH, CDR2 LQKENI. CDR3 DNA: TGTGCCAGCTCCGACCAGGGCCAGGGACATGAAAAACTGTTTTTT. It translates to CASSDQGQGHEKLFF.

The chain uses TRBV12-3 or TRBV12-4 and TRBJ2-3; D gene ambiguous. The CDR3 is 11 residues long. V lost 4 bases and J 5 bases, leaving 4 bases between the germline ends. The CDR3 coding sequence is TGTGCCAGCAGTTCCCGAGATACGCAGTATTTT. Translated: CASSSRDTQYF.

The J gene is TRBJ1-2, the V gene TRBV6-5, with 12 nucleotides matching TRBD1. Germline V gives CDR1 MNHEY, CDR2 SVGAGI. With V trimmed by 4 bases and J by 7 bases, 7 bases remained unmatched. The CDR3 contains 15 residues. As DNA, the CDR3 is TGTGCCAGCAGTTTTCGGGACAGGGGGCGCATTGGCTACACCTTC. Its translation: CASSFRDRGRIGYTF.

The rearrangement uses TRBV9 and TRBJ2-6; possibly TRBD1 for D (5 bases). Trimming pared 0 bases from V and 1 base from J, leaving 11 bases between. The germline gives CDR1 SGDLS, CDR2 YYNGEE. The CDR3 consists of 17 residues. CDR3 region: CASSVVTTASGANVLTF. The CDR3 DNA sequence: TGTGCCAGCAGCGTAGTAACGACAGCTTCTGGGGCCAACGTCCTGACTTTC.

The chain combines TRBV2 with TRBJ2-7; D is unclear. Germline lookup yields CDR1 SNHLY and CDR2 FYNNEI. V was clipped by 8 bases and J by 3 bases, with 11 bases between them. The CDR3 covers 12 residues. The CDR3 sequence is CASAAQHYEQYV. Here the CDR3 DNA reads TGTGCCAGCGCCGCCCAGCACTACGAGCAGTACGTC.

The V call is TRBV30, the J call TRBJ1-2; no reliable D call. The CDR3 has 11 residues. The ends were cut back, 2 bases at V and 5 bases at J, with 6 bases in the middle. The germline V gene encodes CDR1 GTSNPN and CDR2 SVGIG (reference sequence). This chain's CDR3 is CAWSMGYGYTF. The CDR3 nucleotides read TGTGCCTGGAGTATGGGTTATGGCTACACCTTC.